This passage covers 24 T cell receptor beta chains from one sample sequenced in a study of cytomegalovirus exposure and HLA in healthy donors. 13 Jbeta primers and 60 Vbeta primers were used for the PCR. TCRdb's table, derived via immunoSEQ multiplex PCR, lists solely in-frame clones and lacks some. The sample has just over 150,000 clones, around 84% seen once; the top ten hold around 1.9%. The sequenced sample was PBMCs. These receptor sequences come from a man aged 18 to 29 in good health and CMV-seronegative.

Worth noting for this clone: One junction end disagrees with the germline gene, perhaps due to a read error. CDR3 sequence (DNA): TGTGCCAGCAGTTCGGACAGCCGCTCCGACTTC. It is translated as CASSSDSRSDF. The chain uses TRBV28 and TRBJ2-7; TRBD1 might be the D (6 bases). The CDR3 totals 11 residues. From germline, CDR1 is MDHEN and CDR2 SYDVKM.

Here the CDR3 DNA reads TGTGCCAGCAGTAACCGACAGGCCAATCAGCCCCAGCATTTT. This sequence encodes CASSNRQANQPQHF. The rearrangement uses TRBV6-5 and TRBJ1-5; weak D call: TRBD1 (6 bases). The CDR3 is 14 residues long. Trimming took off 5 bases at V and 3 bases at J, with 11 bases between the two ends. The germline V gene encodes CDR1 MNHEY and CDR2 SVGAGI.

This chain joins TRBV5-1 and TRBJ2-2; D is perhaps TRBD1 (5 bases). The CDR3 has 14 residues. CDR1 SGHRS and CDR2 YFSETQ come from the germline V gene. With 4 bases removed from V and 1 base from J, the gap between germline ends came to 8 bases. This CDR3 reads CASSEDRNTGELFF. The CDR3 DNA sequence: TGCGCCAGCAGCGAAGACAGGAACACCGGGGAGCTGTTTTTT.

The rearrangement uses TRBV30 and TRBJ1-4; possible D gene TRBD1, 5 bases. The CDR3 covers 11 residues. The germline V and J ends were trimmed by 5 bases and 11 bases, with 12 bases remaining between them. The germline CDR1 and CDR2 sequences are GTSNPN and SVGIG (reference sequence). The CDR3 nucleotides read TGTGCCTGGTCTCAGGGAGGGAAACTGTTTTTT. Translated, it gives CAWSQGGKLFF.

This clone was counted between two and nine times. V is TRBV25-1 and J is TRBJ1-2; D is unclear. The V gene lost 7 bases and the J gene lost 6 bases, with 15 bases spanning the gap. The CDR3 is made up of 13 amino acids. Germline-derived CDR1 and CDR2 are MGHDK and SYGVNS. CDR3 sequence (DNA): TGTGCCAGCATCGGGAGCTGGAGAGATGGCTACACCTTC. It encodes CASIGSWRDGYTF.

The chain has TRBV7-9 and TRBJ2-7; TRBD2 agrees at 9 bases. In germline, CDR1 is SEHNR, CDR2 FQNEAQ (reference sequence). The CDR3 totals 16 residues. The junction had 14 bases not matched to a gene; V was cut back by 5 bases and J by 6 bases. CDR3 sequence (DNA): TGTGCCAGCAGCCCCTCAGGGCTAGCGGGACCCGGCGAGCAGTACTTC. Protein sequence: CASSPSGLAGPGEQYF. The full variable domain, in which reference TRBV7-9 and TRBJ2-7 provide the parts outside the CDR3, is DTGVSQNPRHKITKRGQNVTFRCDPISEHNRLYWYRQTLGQGPEFLTYFQNEAQLEKSRLLSDRFSAERPKGSFSTLEIQRTEQGDSAMYLCASSPSGLAGPGEQYFGPGTRLTVT.

The J gene is TRBJ2-7, the V gene TRBV5-4, with D maybe TRBD2 (7 bases). V shed 2 bases and J shed 4 bases, with 13 bases lying between them. The germline CDR1 and CDR2 sequences are SGHNT and YYREEE (reference sequence). The CDR3 runs 14 residues. CDR3 DNA: TGTGCCAGCAGCTTAAGGGGGGGGAGGTACGAGCAGTACTTC. Translated: CASSLRGGRYEQYF.

V and J are TRBV7-8 and TRBJ2-7; D ambiguous. Germline assignment: CDR1 SGHVS and CDR2 FQNEAQ. V dropped 5 bases and J dropped 2 bases, with 7 bases sitting between them. The CDR3 sequence is 12 residues long. CDR3 amino acids: CASSPLPYEQYF. CDR3 DNA: TGTGCCAGCAGCCCTCTACCCTACGAGCAGTACTTC.

This chain joins TRBV7-9 and TRBJ1-4; TRBD1 is a possible D gene (6 bases). V lost 5 bases and J lost 6, with 16 bases in between. Germline CDR1 is SEHNR and CDR2 is FQNEAQ (reference sequence). The CDR3 has 15 amino acids. This chain's CDR3 is CASSPRQDLYEKLFF. The CDR3, as DNA: TGTGCCAGCAGCCCGAGACAGGATCTTTATGAAAAACTGTTTTTT. The full variable domain, completed using reference TRBV7-9 and TRBJ1-4, is DTGVSQNPRHKITKRGQNVTFRCDPISEHNRLYWYRQTLGQGPEFLTYFQNEAQLEKSRLLSDRFSAERPKGSFSTLEIQRTEQGDSAMYLCASSPRQDLYEKLFFGSGTQLSVL.

The chain is built from TRBV28 and TRBJ1-1, with D hard to call. Germline V gene lookup returns CDR1 MDHEN and CDR2 SYDVKM. The CDR3 has 16 amino acids. Between the trimmed V and J ends, which lost 4 bases and 4 bases, there was a span of 19 bases. In DNA form, the CDR3 reads TGTGCCAGCAGTTATTTAGGTGTCAGGCTCGGCACTGAAGCTTTCTTT. It is translated as CASSYLGVRLGTEAFF.

The V call is TRBV7-4, the J call TRBJ2-3; tentatively, D is TRBD2 (6 bases). V was clipped by 5 bases and J by 2 bases, with 8 bases between them. CDR3 length: 13 amino acids. CDR1 is SGHVT, CDR2 SQSDAQ, per germline. The CDR3 here is CASSRDSTDTQYF. CDR3 coding DNA: TGTGCCAGCAGCCGGGACTCCACAGATACGCAGTATTTT.

The chain has TRBV6-6 and TRBJ1-2; D remains ambiguous. Germline values: CDR1 MNHNY, CDR2 SVGAGI (reference sequence). The V end was cut by 5 bases, the J end by 4 bases, with 11 bases between. The CDR3 runs to 13 residues. CDR3 nucleotides: TGTGCCAGCAGTACCCTGCAGATCTATGGCTACACCTTC. Translation: CASSTLQIYGYTF.

This clone was seen a single time. The chain is built from TRBV6-5 and TRBJ2-2; possible D gene TRBD1, 7 bases. The germline CDR1 and CDR2 sequences are MNHEY and SVGAGI. Trimming shortened V by 7 bases and J by 3 bases, and 15 bases separated the two germline ends. The CDR3 is 15 residues long. CDR3 protein: CASTGGGGYTGELFF. For the CDR3, the DNA is TGTGCCAGCACCGGAGGGGGCGGGTACACCGGGGAGCTGTTTTTT.

J is TRBJ2-7 and V is TRBV5-5, with TRBD2 matching 8 bases. Germline values: CDR1 SGHKS, CDR2 YYEKEE (reference sequence). V shed 5 bases, J shed 6 bases, and the junction held 10 bases outside the gene matches. The CDR3 totals 14 residues. CDR3 nucleotide sequence: TGTGCCAGCAGGGGAGCGGGGGATAAAGGCGAGCAGTACTTC. Translation gives CASRGAGDKGEQYF. The full variable domain, in which reference TRBV5-5 and TRBJ2-7 provide the parts outside the CDR3, is DAGVTQSPTHLIKTRGQQVTLRCSPISGHKSVSWYQQVLGQGPQFIFQYYEKEERGRGNFPDRFSARQFPNYSSELNVNALLLGDSALYLCASRGAGDKGEQYFGPGTRLTVT.

The rearrangement uses TRBV9 and TRBJ2-7; 10 nucleotides line up with TRBD1. This CDR3 is built from 14 residues. Germline V gene sequence: CDR1 SGDLS, CDR2 YYNGEE. J gave up 7 bases and V 0 bases, and 4 bases lay outside the gene matches. This CDR3 reads CASSVGTGGGEQYF. The CDR3 DNA is TGTGCCAGCAGCGTAGGGACAGGGGGGGGTGAGCAGTACTTC.

This chain joins TRBV2 and TRBJ2-5, with a tentative D call TRBD2 (6 bases). V was pared by 7 bases and J by 3 bases, with 18 bases between. The V gene's germline CDR1 is SNHLY and CDR2 FYNNEI. CDR3 size: 15 residues. CDR3 bases: TGTGCCAGCAATGGGCAGGGCGGGGATAAAGAGACCCAGTACTTC. Translation: CASNGQGGDKETQYF.

The V call is TRBV6-1, the J call TRBJ2-7; tentatively, D is TRBD1 (5 bases). The CDR3 spans 14 residues. From germline, CDR1 is MNHNS and CDR2 SASEGT. Trimming took off 7 bases at V and 5 bases at J, with 18 bases between the two ends. CDR3 residues: CASTISPGFNEQYF. In DNA, the CDR3 is TGTGCCAGCACTATCAGTCCAGGGTTTAACGAGCAGTACTTC.

The gene calls are TRBV7-8 and TRBJ2-7, with a possible D match to TRBD1 (6 bases). Trimming removed 3 bases from V and 2 bases from J, with 14 bases in between. Germline CDR1 is SGHVS and CDR2 is FQNEAQ. This CDR3 region has 15 residues. In DNA, the CDR3 is TGTGCCAGCAGCTTGGGTGGCAGGGGCCCCTACGAGCAGTACTTC. Protein sequence: CASSLGGRGPYEQYF.

V is TRBV7-3 and J is TRBJ2-7, with D perhaps matching TRBD1 (6 bases). The CDR3 sequence is 13 residues long. Germline CDR1 is SGHTA and CDR2 is FQGTGA. Trimming removed 2 bases at V and 2 bases at J, with 7 bases between. In DNA form, the CDR3 reads TGTGCCAGCAGCTTAGAGGGGGCCTACGAGCAGTACTTC. Its protein is CASSLEGAYEQYF.

This CDR3 is CASSFGRELAEQFF. DNA for the CDR3: TGTGCCAGCAGTTTCGGGCGGGAGCTGGCTGAGCAGTTCTTC. The rearrangement uses TRBV28 and TRBJ2-1, with TRBD2 matching 7 bases. Germline-derived CDR1 and CDR2 are MDHEN and SYDVKM. Unmatched junction bases numbered 8, after V lost 3 bases and J lost 9 bases. The CDR3 totals 14 residues.

This sequence joins TRBV7-9 and TRBJ1-5, with TRBD1 matching over 9 bases. In germline, CDR1 is SEHNR, CDR2 FQNEAQ (reference sequence). There are 19 residues in the CDR3. Trimming took 5 bases from V and 0 from J; bases not matched to a gene: 14. DNA of the CDR3: TGTGCCAGCAGCGGCCCGGGACAGGGTCTTGGAATTAGCAATCAGCCCCAGCATTTT. This sequence encodes CASSGPGQGLGISNQPQHF.

V and J are TRBV7-9 and TRBJ2-3, with D possibly being TRBD1 (5 bases). This CDR3 has 15 amino acids. Germline CDR1 SEHNR, CDR2 FQNEAQ (reference sequence). V was cut by 4 bases and J by 5 bases, with 16 bases left in between. The CDR3 DNA sequence: TGTGCCAGCAGCTCCAGGGAATCTGGAAAAGATACGCAGTATTTT. Its protein is CASSSRESGKDTQYF.

The count of this clone is one. The chain uses TRBV9 and TRBJ2-5; tentative D call: TRBD2 (6 bases). Matching the DNA end better, TRBJ2-7 makes the J call doubtful. Germline-derived CDR1 and CDR2 are SGDLS and YYNGEE. The CDR3 has 15 amino acids. CDR3 residues: CASSRTGTEPYEQYF. The CDR3 bases are TGTGCCAGCAGCAGAACCGGGACTGAACCCTACGAGCAGTACTTC.

The CDR3 DNA reads as TGTGCCAGCGGGAGGGACACTAATTCACCCCTCCACTTT. Amino acids: CASGRDTNSPLHF. The J gene is TRBJ1-6, the V gene TRBV6-5; tentative D call: TRBD1 (6 bases). The CDR3 runs 13 residues. CDR1 and CDR2 from the germline V gene are MNHEY and SVGAGI. Trimming cost V 8 bases and J 6 bases, with 11 bases left between them.